This T cell receptor (beta chain) originates from a study of T cells after yellow fever vaccination. Study background: Fractions with few cells were prepared using SMART-Seq v4 Ultra Low Input. The study's findings and limits: A faster peak, day 5 versus 15, was reached by the weaker secondary response.

Template-switching 5'RACE yielded the TCR cDNA; a universal primer site and UMIs were added in the process. TCRdb re-derived calls from the 5' RACE reads in MiXCR, one entry per CDR3 protein. The sample has about 52,000 distinct CDR3 sequences; about 6.6% are singletons. This clonotype was detected ten times or more. The V and J ends lost 5 bases and 0 bases, in that order; junction bases with no gene match: 6. CDR1 and CDR2 (germline): ENHRY, SYGVKD. CDR3 length: 15 amino acids. The chain is built from TRBV10-3 and TRBJ1-1; 7 nucleotides agree with TRBD1. The sequence was obtained from a man aged 18 to 29 who received the YFV17D yellow fever vaccine. Sequencing was performed on CD8+ T cells not binding an NS4B(214-222) dextramer, sorted from PBMCs, taken approximately 40 days after the first yellow fever vaccination. The CDR3 DNA reads as TGTGCCATCAGTCAAACAGGACAGGTGAACACTGAAGCTTTCTTT. It specifies CAISQTGQVNTEAFF.